This TCR beta chain was documented in a study of Ad26.COV2.S vaccination and SARS-CoV-2 variants. About the research overall: Vaccine-arm donor from the placebo-controlled COV1001 Ad26.COV2.S trial. Once or twice, 56 days apart, Ad26.COV2.S was delivered intramuscularly. Broader study findings: It was vaccine recipients, not placebo recipients, who had the higher spike-specific TCR breadth.

A word on this clone: Antigen: not known.

Described treatment: approximately 18 received Ad26.COV2.S at low or high dose, single or two shots; 5 received placebo; per-sample allocation not given. Specimens were obtained on day 63 following the first vaccine or placebo injection. The CDR3 has 13 residues. Trimming removed 0 bases from V and 10 bases from J, with 10 bases in between. Germline V lookup: CDR1 LGHNA, CDR2 YNFKEQ. The data were produced by immunoSEQ multiplex PCR, yet TCRdb's version contains in-frame clones alone and is incomplete. The repertoire includes roughly 350,000 clones, more than 75% of them detected once, and about 3.4% sits in the top ten.

This TCR was recovered from a person aged 18-60 years who received the Ad26.COV2.S COVID-19 vaccine or a placebo. The sequences come from peripheral blood, collected in a trial of Ad26.COV2.S vaccine versus placebo. The J gene is TRBJ2-1, the V gene TRBV4-2, with D hard to call. This chain's CDR3 is CASSQDLHSEQFF. In nucleotides, the CDR3 is TGTGCCAGCAGCCAAGATTTACACTCAGAGCAGTTCTTC.